The present entry profiles one TCR beta chain with its context. Its antigen is currently not known. No base-level quality is on record; no much larger clone is a single base apart. Sequences SGHTA (CDR1) and FQGNSA (CDR2) are obtained from the germline V gene. The CDR3 sequence holds 16 residues, the cysteine and phenylalanine included. CDR3 DNA is the only sequence kept; it has 48 bases, read in frame from the first base. Trimming costs V 1 base and J 5 bases, and their ends lie 17 bases apart. Using the deep immunoSEQ assay, TCR CDR3 regions were amplified from genomic DNA by multiplex PCR. Extracted genomic DNA from each cell subset was spread evenly across all wells of several immunoSEQ 96-well plates, with each plate serving as a replicate. Each replicate PCR for sorted subsets received approximately 220 ng genomic DNA, equal to tens of thousands of T cell genomes. The purified libraries were quantified using a Qubit 3.0 fluorometer, sized with a Bioanalyzer 2100, and then quantified again using the KAPA Library Quantification kit. Every immunoSEQ 96-well plate was sequenced on a dedicated single-read 150-cycle Illumina NextSeq 550 flow cell. For the original study's pipeline: Because only junctional sequences without quality scores were contained in the immunoSEQ output, filtering matching that applied to full-length reads could not be performed. Sequences were annotated with PyIR, a Python wrapper for IgBLAST v1.9, and V/J genes and CDR3 were assigned using IMGT germline references. Reads were filtered out if the reads had weak V/J assignments (E-value above 1e-6), no CDR3, stop codons, out-of-frame junctions, or ambiguous translated residues. V3J clonotypes were defined by identical inferred V gene, J gene, and CDR3 amino acid sequence. Percentage overlap between repertoires was calculated by dividing the number of shared unique clonotypes by the size of the smaller repertoire. Repertoire richness was assessed with RTK rarefaction, the Chao1 estimator, and Recon v2.1 estimates of unobserved clonotypes. Generation probabilities for all TCRbeta clonotypes obtained by the gDNA method from a handful of donors were computed using OLGA. The clones in this table, taken by TCRdb from immuneACCESS, are in-frame only. Not every clone is retained; where verified, under half of the shortfall comes from an unresolved V gene, and the cause of the rest is unknown. The DNA was the basis for D and trimming; V, J and clone size are from that table. The sample records 2,500,000 or so clones, 85% to 95% of which are singletons. The top ten constitute 0.14% of the sample.

The donors were healthy, HIV-negative adults with no recently reported acute infections or vaccinations. Every donor was a Caucasian adult living in Nashville, Tennessee, USA. CD4+ T cells were enriched by magnetic negative selection, after which naive cells were positively selected on CD45RA and the negative fraction was taken as the memory subset. Blood was collected by leukapheresis, and PBMCs were isolated by Ficoll-Histopaque density gradient centrifugation and then cryopreserved in liquid nitrogen vapor phase. Analytical flow cytometry was used to check the purity and quantity of each magnetically sorted T cell population. Each sorted fraction had its genomic DNA isolated and then quantified by UV absorbance on a Nanodrop 2000c. This sample was taken from a study of shared clonotypes between healthy human individuals (dated by TCRdb to the early 2020s). General notes on the study: Two women and a few men aged 18 to 49 years were included in the cohort. For each donor, CD4 naive and CD4 memory were each run on three plates, CD8 naive on two plates, and CD8 memory on one plate. Each donor's leukapheresis produced roughly between about 0.9 and 9.5 billion PBMCs. The study deeply sequenced blood TCR repertoires of five healthy adults to estimate repertoire size and the extent of clonotype sharing between individuals. Different laboratories and diverse techniques were used to prepare libraries and sequence TCR repertoires, to increase sequencing depth and limit assay-specific biases. General conclusions and limits of the study: Across a handful of donors, around 5.4% of naive CD4, roughly 3.8% of naive CD8, about 2.3% of memory CD4, and 0.4% of memory CD8 clonotypes were shared. Incomplete sequencing was indicated by rarefaction of sorted-subset datasets, despite the large sequencing depth. Pairwise subsampling led to the expectation that sequencing depth would affect the degree of clonotype sharing among donors. Because the study included only a small number of donors, the genetic and exposure-history diversity represented was limited. Only blood was sampled, and tissue TCR repertoires likely differ from those in blood. Compared with non-shared clonotypes, the clonotypes found in all four sorted-subset donors had higher generation probabilities. Estimated clonotype richness was generally larger for naive than for memory subsets.

This sequence uses TRBV7-2 and TRBJ2-5; 7 matching bases give a weak D call of TRBD2. What was sequenced was naive CD4+ T cells sorted from blood. The cell subset or site label, as the study defines it: CD45RA+ positively selected. The sequence derives from a man younger than 35 in good health. CDR3 loop: CASSLVGVGGHETQYF. Read as DNA, the sequence is TGTGCCAGCAGCTTAGTAGGGGTCGGGGGGCACGAGACCCAGTACTTC.